The 4 T cell receptor beta chains below all came from one sample that was sequenced in a study of T-cell reconstitution after alpha-beta-depleted transplantation in children. Preparation of the TCRbeta library used unique molecular identifiers. In TCRdb, the PCR reads were re-called with MiXCR into one record per CDR3 protein. The repertoire holds approximately 350,000 distinct CDR3 sequences, with 13% as singletons. The material sequenced was PBMCs, taken from the stem cell graft. These receptors came from a human donor who donated a stem cell graft to a child with Fanconi anemia.

The genes are TRBV29-1 and TRBJ1-2; maybe TRBD1 (5 bases). The CDR3 totals 12 residues. V was shortened by 7 bases and J by 8 bases, with 17 bases between the two germline ends. In germline, CDR1 is SQVTM, CDR2 ANQGSEA. This CDR3 reads CSAHGRVDGYTF. CDR3 in DNA: TGCAGCGCTCACGGCAGGGTGGACGGCTACACCTTC.

V and J are TRBV2 and TRBJ2-5; perhaps TRBD2 as D (5 bases). This CDR3 is built from 15 residues. The V end was cut by 7 bases, the J end by 5 bases, with 20 bases between. CDR1 is SNHLY, CDR2 FYNNEI, per germline. CDR3 DNA: TGTGCCAGCAAGTTATCGGACTTCAGGTCCGAGACCCAGTACTTC. This translates into CASKLSDFRSETQYF.

This clonotype showed up just a few times. The V call is TRBV10-1, the J call TRBJ1-3; TRBD1 might be the D (5 bases). From germline, CDR1 is WNHNN and CDR2 SYGVQD (reference sequence). With 0 bases removed from V and 0 bases from J, the gap between germline ends came to 9 bases. The CDR3 covers 16 residues. CDR3 in amino acids: CASSESLGVSGNTIYF. The CDR3 bases are TGCGCCAGCAGTGAGTCATTGGGGGTCTCTGGAAACACCATATATTTT.

This clonotype was detected only a few times. The J gene is TRBJ2-1, the V gene TRBV15, with D perhaps matching TRBD2 (6 bases). V was pared by 1 base and J by 5 bases, with 15 bases between. In germline, CDR1 is LNHNV, CDR2 YYDKDF (reference sequence). CDR3 length: 16 residues. CDR3 residues: CATSRASGAPNNEQFF. As DNA, the CDR3 is TGTGCCACCAGCAGAGCGTCGGGAGCACCGAACAATGAGCAGTTCTTC.